The 20 T cell receptor beta chains below come from one sample, sequenced in a study of T cell responses to AZD1222 COVID-19 vaccine. The table came from immunoSEQ multiplex PCR; TCRdb's copy has only in-frame clones and leaves some out. The sample yields about 140,000 clones, roughly 88% seen once. Sequencing was performed on peripheral blood, taken 28 days after the second AZD1222 dose. Receptors were obtained from an adult who received the AZD1222 COVID-19 vaccine.

The chain employs TRBV5-1 and TRBJ1-2; D is ambiguous. Germline-derived CDR1 and CDR2 are SGHRS and YFSETQ. The length of the CDR3 is 12 residues. Deletions cut 5 bases from V and 5 bases from J, with 10 bases between. The CDR3 sequence: CASRISEYGYTF. The DNA of the CDR3 is TGCGCCAGCAGAATCTCGGAATATGGCTACACCTTC.

This sequence joins TRBV5-1 and TRBJ1-2, with D possibly being TRBD1 (5 bases). V dropped 0 bases and J dropped 2 bases, with 11 bases sitting between them. The CDR3 runs to 15 residues. CDR1 SGHRS and CDR2 YFSETQ come from the germline V gene. In nucleotides, the CDR3 is TGCGCCAGCAGCTTGGAAGGGGCGACCAACTATGGCTACACCTTC. Its protein is CASSLEGATNYGYTF.

The chain couples TRBV27 to TRBJ1-6; TRBD1 matches 8 bases. The V gene's germline CDR1 is MNHEY and CDR2 SMNVEV (reference sequence). The CDR3 runs to 15 residues. The trim removed 3 bases at V and 8 bases at J, leaving 6 bases unmatched. This CDR3 reads CASSFLQGADSPLHF. CDR3 in DNA: TGTGCCAGCAGTTTTCTTCAGGGGGCGGATTCACCCCTCCACTTT.

The CDR3: CASSYQGHTDTQYF. CDR3 nucleotides: TGTGCCAGCAGTTATCAGGGGCACACAGATACGCAGTATTTT. The chain uses TRBV6-5 and TRBJ2-3; tentative D call: TRBD1 (6 bases). Germline V gene sequence: CDR1 MNHEY, CDR2 SVGAGI. Trimming removed 3 bases from V and 2 bases from J, with 9 bases in between. CDR3 length equals 14 residues.

The CDR3, as DNA: TGCGCCAGCAGCTTGGCCGGGACAGGGGGAAACACCATATATTTT. Amino acid sequence: CASSLAGTGGNTIYF. The rearrangement joins TRBV5-1 to TRBJ1-3; 9 nucleotides agree with TRBD1. CDR3 length: 15 amino acids. Germline loops: CDR1 SGHRS, CDR2 YFSETQ. Unmatched junction bases numbered 2, after V lost 0 bases and J lost 4 bases.

J is TRBJ1-5 and V is TRBV7-7; TRBD1 agrees at 12 bases. V lost 4 bases to trimming and J lost 1 base; unmatched junction nucleotides: 14. The CDR3 extends over 20 amino acids. Germline assignment: CDR1 SSHAT and CDR2 FNYEAQ (reference sequence). CDR3: CASSYNPPGQGATSNQPQHF. The CDR3 DNA sequence: TGTGCCAGCAGCTATAATCCACCGGGACAGGGGGCGACGAGCAATCAGCCCCAGCATTTT.

The chain recombines TRBV7-9 with TRBJ1-2; TRBD1 aligns across 8 bases. In germline, CDR1 is SEHNR, CDR2 FQNEAQ (reference sequence). V lost 5 bases and J lost 1; bases outside the gene matches: 0. CDR3 size: 13 residues. The CDR3 loop reads CASSGQGNYGYTF. CDR3 bases: TGTGCCAGCAGCGGACAGGGTAACTATGGCTACACCTTC.

The chain links TRBV28 to TRBJ2-3, with TRBD2 matching 15 bases. The CDR3 length is 16 residues. V was clipped by 2 bases and J by 3 bases; unmatched bases: 0. From germline, CDR1 is MDHEN and CDR2 SYDVKM. The CDR3 nucleotides are TGTGCCAGCAGTTTAGGGACTAGCGGGAGGACAGATACGCAGTATTTT. Amino acid sequence: CASSLGTSGRTDTQYF.

The gene calls are TRBV2 and TRBJ1-5, with D perhaps TRBD1 (5 bases). The V and J ends lost 7 bases and 5 bases respectively, with 15 bases between them. The germline V gene encodes CDR1 SNHLY and CDR2 FYNNEI. This CDR3 spans 14 amino acids. CDR3 protein: CASNPQGRDQPQHF. For the CDR3, the DNA is TGTGCCAGCAATCCGCAGGGTCGCGATCAGCCCCAGCATTTT.

The CDR3 coding sequence is TGTGCCAGCAGTTCCCGTCTCCGGACGGAGGGCTCCGGGGAGCTGTTTTTT. Its protein is CASSSRLRTEGSGELFF. The rearrangement links TRBV11-2 to TRBJ2-2, with D possibly being TRBD2 (6 bases). Trimming took off 6 bases at V and 6 bases at J, with 23 bases between the two ends. The V gene's germline CDR1 is SGHAT and CDR2 FQNNGV. The CDR3 consists of 17 residues. The variable domain in full, with the rest retrieved from reference TRBV11-2 and TRBJ2-2, is EAGVAQSPRYKIIEKRQSVAFWCNPISGHATLYWYQQILGQGPKLLIQFQNNGVVDDSQLPKDRFSAERLKGVDSTLKIQPAKLEDSAVYLCASSSRLRTEGSGELFFGEGSRLTVL.

This chain joins TRBV6-5 and TRBJ2-3, with a tentative D call TRBD2 (6 bases). This CDR3 is built from 14 residues. V was cut by 4 bases and J by 3 bases, with 11 bases left in between. The V gene's germline CDR1 is MNHEY and CDR2 SVGAGI. CDR3 residues: CASSSPGGTDTQYF. The DNA for the CDR3 is TGTGCCAGCAGTTCCCCCGGGGGAACAGATACGCAGTATTTT.

V usage is TRBV24-1 and J usage is TRBJ2-2, with no clear D. The V gene's germline CDR1 is KGHDR and CDR2 SFDVKD. The CDR3 spans 15 residues. With 3 bases removed from V and 5 bases from J, the gap between germline ends came to 12 bases. DNA of the CDR3: TGTGCCACCAGTGATGTTGGATCACTAACCGGGGAGCTGTTTTTT. This encodes CATSDVGSLTGELFF.

The J gene is TRBJ1-6, the V gene TRBV12-3 or TRBV12-4, with 7 bases identical to TRBD1. This CDR3 comprises 13 residues. The V segment lost 3 bases and the J segment 8 bases; nucleotides outside the gene matches: 1. CDR3 region: CASSLQGDSPLHF. CDR3 in DNA: TGTGCCAGCAGTTTGCAGGGGGATTCACCCCTCCACTTT.

This clone was observed a few times. This chain uses TRBV2 with TRBJ1-5; D is undetermined. This CDR3 spans 17 amino acids. Germline V gene sequence: CDR1 SNHLY, CDR2 FYNNEI. Trimming stripped 2 bases from V and 0 bases from J, with 14 bases between. Here the CDR3 reads CASSEPLADYSNQPQHF. The CDR3 region has the DNA TGTGCCAGCAGTGAACCCTTGGCGGACTATAGCAATCAGCCCCAGCATTTT.

The chain joins TRBV3-1 (or the pseudogene TRBV3-2) to TRBJ1-4; D is possibly TRBD1 (5 bases). V lost 0 bases and J 5 bases, leaving 22 bases between the germline ends. This CDR3 has 19 residues. In germline, CDR1 is LGHDT, CDR2 YNNKEL (reference sequence). DNA of the CDR3: TGTGCCAGCAGCCAAGATCTTCTTTGGGGGGAAGCCTTAAATGAAAAACTGTTTTTT. This gives the protein CASSQDLLWGEALNEKLFF.

V and J are TRBV10-3 and TRBJ2-5; D gene uncertain. The CDR3 runs 13 residues. CDR1 is ENHRY and CDR2 is SYGVKD in the germline V gene. Trimming removed 5 bases from V and 2 bases from J, with 9 bases in between. CDR3 DNA sequence: TGTGCCATCAGTCGCCCCCGGCAAGAGACCCAGTACTTC. It is translated as CAISRPRQETQYF.

The genes are TRBV2 and TRBJ2-5; the match to TRBD1 covers 7 bases. Germline V lookup: CDR1 SNHLY, CDR2 FYNNEI. J lost 7 bases, V lost 6 bases, and 11 bases had no gene match. This CDR3 region has 14 residues. CDR3 DNA sequence: TGTGCCAGCAGCCTGGGACAGAGCCCTGGGACCCAGTACTTC. Its protein is CASSLGQSPGTQYF.

In nucleotides, the CDR3 is TGTGCCAGCTCACCGCCAGGCCGTAACTATGGCTACACCTTC. Protein sequence: CASSPPGRNYGYTF. The rearrangement joins TRBV18 to TRBJ1-2; no clear D gene. The CDR3 length is 14 residues. CDR1 KGHSH and CDR2 LQKENI come from the germline V gene. Trimming stripped 3 bases from V and 1 base from J, with 9 bases between.

The chain combines TRBV6-1 with TRBJ1-2; TRBD1 matches 7 bases. V lost 2 bases to trimming and J lost 2 bases; unmatched junction nucleotides: 5. The germline V gene has CDR1 MNHNS and CDR2 SASEGT. This CDR3 is 15 amino acids long. CDR3 DNA sequence: TGTGCCAGCAGTGAATCCCCAGGGGGGAACTATGGCTACACCTTC. Encoded protein: CASSESPGGNYGYTF.

The count of this clone is one. The chain combines TRBV6-5 with TRBJ1-1; D not resolved. V was trimmed by 7 bases and J by 11 bases, leaving 17 bases between them. Per germline, CDR1 MNHEY and CDR2 SVGAGI. CDR3 size: 12 residues. CDR3 protein: CASTRLSVEAFF. DNA for the CDR3: TGTGCCAGCACCCGGCTTTCTGTTGAGGCTTTCTTT.